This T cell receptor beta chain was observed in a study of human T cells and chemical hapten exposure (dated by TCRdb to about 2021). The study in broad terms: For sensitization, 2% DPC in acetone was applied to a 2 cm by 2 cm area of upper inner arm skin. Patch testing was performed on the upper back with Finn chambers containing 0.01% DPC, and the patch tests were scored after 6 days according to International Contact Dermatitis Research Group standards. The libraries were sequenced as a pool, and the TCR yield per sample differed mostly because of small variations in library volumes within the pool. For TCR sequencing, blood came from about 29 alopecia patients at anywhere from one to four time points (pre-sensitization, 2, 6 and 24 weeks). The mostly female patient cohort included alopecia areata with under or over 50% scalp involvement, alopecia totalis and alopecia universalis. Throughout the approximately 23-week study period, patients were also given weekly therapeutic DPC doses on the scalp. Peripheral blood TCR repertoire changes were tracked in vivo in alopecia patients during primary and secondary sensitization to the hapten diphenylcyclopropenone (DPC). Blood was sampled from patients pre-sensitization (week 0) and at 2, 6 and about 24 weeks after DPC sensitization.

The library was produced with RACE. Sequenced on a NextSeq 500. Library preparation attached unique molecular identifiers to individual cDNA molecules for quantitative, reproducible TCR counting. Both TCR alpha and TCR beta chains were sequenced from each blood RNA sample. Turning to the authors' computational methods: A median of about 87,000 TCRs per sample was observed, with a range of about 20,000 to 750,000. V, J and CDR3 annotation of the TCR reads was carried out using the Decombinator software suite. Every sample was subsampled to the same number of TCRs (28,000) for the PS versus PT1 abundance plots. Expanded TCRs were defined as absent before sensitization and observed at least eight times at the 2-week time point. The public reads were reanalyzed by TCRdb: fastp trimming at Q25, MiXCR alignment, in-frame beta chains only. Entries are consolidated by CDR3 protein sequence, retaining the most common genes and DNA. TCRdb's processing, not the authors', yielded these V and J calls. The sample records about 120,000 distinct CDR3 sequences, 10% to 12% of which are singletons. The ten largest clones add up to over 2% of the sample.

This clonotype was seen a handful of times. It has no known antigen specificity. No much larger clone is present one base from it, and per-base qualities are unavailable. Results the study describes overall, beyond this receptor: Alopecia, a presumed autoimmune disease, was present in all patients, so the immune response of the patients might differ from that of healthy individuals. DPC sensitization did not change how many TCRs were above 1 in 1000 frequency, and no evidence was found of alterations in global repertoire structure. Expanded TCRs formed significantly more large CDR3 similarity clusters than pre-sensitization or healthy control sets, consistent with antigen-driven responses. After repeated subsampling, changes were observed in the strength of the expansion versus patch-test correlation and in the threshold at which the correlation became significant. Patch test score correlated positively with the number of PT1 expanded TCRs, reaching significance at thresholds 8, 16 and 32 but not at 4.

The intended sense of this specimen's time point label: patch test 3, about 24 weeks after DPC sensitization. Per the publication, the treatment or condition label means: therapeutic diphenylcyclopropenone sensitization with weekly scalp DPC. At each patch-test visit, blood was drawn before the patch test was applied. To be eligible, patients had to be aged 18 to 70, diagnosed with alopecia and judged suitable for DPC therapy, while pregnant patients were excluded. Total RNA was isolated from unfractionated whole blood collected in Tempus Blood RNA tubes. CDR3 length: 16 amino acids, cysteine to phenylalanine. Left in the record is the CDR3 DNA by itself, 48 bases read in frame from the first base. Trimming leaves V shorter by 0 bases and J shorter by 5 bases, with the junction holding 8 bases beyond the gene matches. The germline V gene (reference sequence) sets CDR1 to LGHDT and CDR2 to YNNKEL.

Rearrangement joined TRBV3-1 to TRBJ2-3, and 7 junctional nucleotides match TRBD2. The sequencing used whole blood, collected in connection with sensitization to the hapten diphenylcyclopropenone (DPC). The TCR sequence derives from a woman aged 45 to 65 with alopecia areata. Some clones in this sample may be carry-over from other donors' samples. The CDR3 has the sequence CASSQDPAERGDTQYF. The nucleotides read TGTGCCAGCAGCCAAGATCCCGCCGAGCGGGGAGATACGCAGTATTTT.